This T cell receptor (beta chain) emerged from a study of shared clonotypes between healthy human individuals. CDR1 is SQVTM, CDR2 ANQGSEA, per germline. V was trimmed by 6 bases and J by 5 bases, leaving 9 bases between them. The CDR3 covers 11 residues. The donors, healthy adults who were HIV-negative, had experienced no recent acute infections or vaccinations. Once extracted for a subset, genomic DNA was divided evenly among several immunoSEQ plates. The sequencing of unsorted PBMC DNA took place on ten immunoSEQ deep assay plates. Profiled with immunoSEQ multiplex PCR; TCRdb holds only in-frame clones, not every one. The sample has around 95,000 clones, approximately 44% seen once.

Sample: PBMCs. The TCR sequence derives from a woman in her 40s in good health. Some clones in this sample may be carry-over from other donors' samples. The chain carries TRBV29-1 and TRBJ2-3; D uncertain. The CDR3 protein is CSVNQRDTQYF. As DNA, the CDR3 is TGCAGCGTAAACCAGCGAGATACGCAGTATTTT.